This paragraph covers one T cell receptor beta chain sequence. Its antigen is undetermined. These data come from a study of cytomegalovirus exposure and HLA in healthy donors. Study results and limitations: According to reports, the classifier identified cytomegalovirus status with high specificity and sensitivity. According to a subsequent analysis, TCR clusters from the first cohort were inclined to appear together in the 120 validation repertoires. Cytomegalovirus-associated TCR beta chains were listed, numbering 150 to 200. Under in vitro conditions, three CMV-associated chains were confirmed as specific for CMV antigens.

Germline V gives CDR1 ENHRY, CDR2 SYGVKD. The CDR3 sequence is 12 residues long. Trimming stripped 7 bases from V and 2 bases from J, with 7 bases between. The assay was immunoSEQ multiplex PCR, and TCRdb's table has in-frame clones only and misses some. The sample has roughly 130,000 clones, more than 70% seen once. V gene TRBV10-3 combines with J gene TRBJ2-3; D is possibly TRBD1 (5 bases). The source is a man under 40 in good health and CMV-seronegative. Sequences were obtained from PBMCs. The CDR3 is CAIKGATDTQYF. In nucleotides, the CDR3 is TGTGCCATCAAAGGGGCCACAGATACGCAGTATTTT.